This is a list of T cell receptor beta chains from one sample in a study of shared clonotypes between healthy human individuals. Generated by immunoSEQ multiplex PCR, the TCRdb table keeps only in-frame clones and is missing some. The sample contains about 680,000 clones, 92% of which appear only once. Specimen: naive CD8+ T cells sorted from blood. These receptors all come from a man aged 25 to 40 in good health. Each CDR3 is given with its conserved first and last residue. A D gene is named only where the DNA matches it firmly. Not every row has a clone size; where given, it reads once, few, many or a size class.

V gene	D gene	clone size	J gene	CDR3 protein	CDR3 DNA
TRBV28	.	.	TRBJ2-7	CASSSTGRLNYEQYF	TGTGCCAGCAGTTCTACAGGGCGCTTGAACTACGAGCAGTACTTC
TRBV11-3	TRBD2	.	TRBJ2-1	CASSLVPGGDNEQFF	TGTGCCAGCAGCTTAGTGCCCGGGGGGGACAATGAGCAGTTCTTC
TRBV15	.	few	TRBJ1-5	CATSGRTVSNQPQHF	TGTGCCACCAGCGGAAGGACAGTTAGCAATCAGCCCCAGCATTTT
TRBV11-1	.	once	TRBJ2-3	CASSSYLDTQYF	TGTGCCAGCAGCTCATATTTAGATACGCAGTATTTT
TRBV6-1	.	.	TRBJ2-4	CASSDFGRPLAKNIQYF	TGTGCCAGCAGTGATTTTGGGAGACCCTTAGCCAAAAACATTCAGTACTTC
TRBV9	TRBD2	.	TRBJ2-3	CASNPQGLAGGTDTQYF	TGTGCCAGCAATCCCCAAGGACTAGCGGGAGGCACAGATACGCAGTATTTT
TRBV7-3	TRBD2	.	TRBJ2-5	CASSSPTSGRPQETQYF	TGTGCCAGCAGCTCGCCGACTAGCGGGAGACCTCAAGAGACCCAGTACTTC
TRBV10-3	.	.	TRBJ1-1	CAISEGWQGSTEAFF	TGTGCCATCAGTGAAGGGTGGCAGGGGAGCACTGAAGCTTTCTTT
TRBV4-1	.	.	TRBJ2-7	CASSQVWVGPDYEQYF	TGCGCCAGCAGCCAAGTGTGGGTCGGACCTGACTACGAGCAGTACTTC
TRBV19	.	.	TRBJ1-4	CASALATNEKLFF	TGTGCCAGTGCTTTAGCAACTAATGAAAAACTGTTTTTT
TRBV30	TRBD1	.	TRBJ2-1	CAWSPPDRPRNEQFF	TGTGCCTGGAGTCCCCCGGACAGGCCGAGGAATGAGCAGTTCTTC
TRBV7-9	TRBD1	.	TRBJ2-7	CASSLTGGVVHEQYF	TGTGCCAGCAGCTTGACAGGGGGCGTTGTCCACGAGCAGTACTTC
TRBV29-1	.	.	TRBJ1-2	CSVEPRGSNYGYTF	TGCAGCGTTGAACCGAGGGGTTCCAACTATGGCTACACCTTC
TRBV18	.	.	TRBJ2-5	CASSPWDGKETQYF	TGTGCCAGCTCACCTTGGGACGGGAAAGAGACCCAGTACTTC
TRBV10-1	.	.	TRBJ2-1	CASSEGREQFF	TGCGCCAGCAGTGAGGGGCGCGAGCAGTTCTTC
TRBV29-1	.	.	TRBJ2-7	CSAVTASYEQYF	TGCAGCGCCGTGACAGCCTCCTACGAGCAGTACTTC
TRBV7-9	.	.	TRBJ1-4	CASSLLGGRGLFF	TGTGCCAGCAGCTTATTAGGAGGCAGGGGACTGTTTTTT
TRBV9	.	.	TRBJ1-1	CASSLSGTEEAFF	TGTGCCAGCAGCCTTAGCGGCACGGAGGAAGCTTTCTTT
TRBV20-1	.	.	TRBJ2-7	CSARGIYEQYF	TGCAGTGCTAGAGGTATCTACGAGCAGTACTTC
TRBV6-5	.	.	TRBJ2-1	CASSYFASHNEQFF	TGTGCCAGCAGTTACTTCGCGTCCCACAATGAGCAGTTCTTC
TRBV5-1	.	.	TRBJ1-3	CASSLAGQVDTIYF	TGCGCCAGCAGCTTGGCGGGACAAGTCGACACCATATATTTT
TRBV7-2	.	.	TRBJ2-5	CASSLETQYF	TGTGCCAGCAGCTTAGAGACCCAGTACTTC
TRBV15	.	.	TRBJ2-6	CATSLGRSGANVLTF	TGTGCCACCAGCCTAGGGCGCTCTGGGGCCAACGTCCTGACTTTC
TRBV7-3	TRBD2	.	TRBJ2-5	CASSLTSGRGETQYF	TGTGCCAGCAGCTTAACTAGCGGGAGAGGCGAGACCCAGTACTTC
TRBV28	.	.	TRBJ2-1	CASSFLQGGYNEQFF	TGTGCCAGCAGTTTTTTACAGGGAGGATACAATGAGCAGTTCTTC
TRBV21-1	.	.	TRBJ2-7	CASSTGDRGHGIGEQYF	TGTGCCAGCAGCACAGGAGACAGGGGGCATGGGATTGGCGAGCAGTACTTC
TRBV7-9	.	.	TRBJ2-7	CASSRTTLRTYEQYF	TGTGCCAGCAGCCGTACAACACTCAGGACCTACGAGCAGTACTTC
TRBV7-9	TRBD1	.	TRBJ2-3	CASSLAQGAADTQYF	TGTGCCAGCAGCTTAGCGCAGGGGGCGGCAGATACGCAGTATTTT
TRBV5-1	TRBD2	.	TRBJ2-7	CASSPWTSSNEQYF	TGCGCCAGCAGCCCTTGGACTAGCTCCAACGAGCAGTACTTC
TRBV28	.	.	TRBJ2-7	CASSLGFSSYEQYF	TGTGCCAGCAGTTTAGGGTTTAGCTCCTACGAGCAGTACTTC
TRBV5-6	.	once	TRBJ2-4	CASSEDLAKNIQYF	TGTGCCAGCAGCGAAGACCTAGCCAAAAACATTCAGTACTTC
TRBV11-3	TRBD2	.	TRBJ2-1	CASSLSGLVPFF	TGTGCCAGCAGCTTATCGGGACTAGTTCCGTTCTTC
TRBV27	TRBD2	.	TRBJ2-1	CASSWVTGLVDNEQFF	TGTGCCAGCAGTTGGGTCACGGGACTAGTAGATAATGAGCAGTTCTTC
TRBV5-3	TRBD1	.	TRBJ2-7	CASSISGTGTHEQYF	TGTGCCAGCAGCATATCCGGGACAGGGACCCACGAGCAGTACTTC
TRBV27	TRBD1	.	TRBJ2-5	CASSPRNVLGTVQETQYF	TGTGCCAGCAGCCCACGCAATGTACTCGGGACAGTGCAAGAGACCCAGTACTTC
TRBV7-3	TRBD1	.	TRBJ2-3	CASSLGQGLPDTQYF	TGTGCCAGCAGCCTTGGACAGGGGTTGCCAGATACGCAGTATTTT
TRBV6-4	TRBD2	.	TRBJ2-1	CASSETSGRVNEQFF	TGTGCCAGCAGTGAGACTAGCGGGAGGGTCAATGAGCAGTTCTTC
TRBV2	TRBD1	.	TRBJ2-1	CASGGQGPYNEQFF	TGTGCCAGCGGGGGACAGGGGCCCTACAATGAGCAGTTCTTC
TRBV11-2	.	.	TRBJ2-3	CASSLGGASTDTQYF	TGTGCCAGCAGCTTAGGAGGGGCTAGCACAGATACGCAGTATTTT
TRBV6-6	.	.	TRBJ1-4	CASSYSSFGEKLFF	TGTGCCAGCAGTTACTCCTCCTTTGGGGAAAAACTGTTTTTT